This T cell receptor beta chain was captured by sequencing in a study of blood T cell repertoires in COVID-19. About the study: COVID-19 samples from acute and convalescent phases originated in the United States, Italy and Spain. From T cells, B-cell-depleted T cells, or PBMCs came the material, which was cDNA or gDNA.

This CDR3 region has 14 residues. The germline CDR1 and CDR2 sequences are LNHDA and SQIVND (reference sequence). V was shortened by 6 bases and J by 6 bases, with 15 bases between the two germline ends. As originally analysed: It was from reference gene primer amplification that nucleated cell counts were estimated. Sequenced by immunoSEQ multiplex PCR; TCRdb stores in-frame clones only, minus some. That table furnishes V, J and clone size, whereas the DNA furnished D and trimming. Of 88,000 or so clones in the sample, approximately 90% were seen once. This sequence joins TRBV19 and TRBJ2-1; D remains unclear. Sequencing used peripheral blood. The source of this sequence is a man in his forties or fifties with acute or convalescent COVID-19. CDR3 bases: TGTGCCAGTAGGGCTAACCAAGCTAGCAATGAGCAGTTCTTC. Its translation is CASRANQASNEQFF.